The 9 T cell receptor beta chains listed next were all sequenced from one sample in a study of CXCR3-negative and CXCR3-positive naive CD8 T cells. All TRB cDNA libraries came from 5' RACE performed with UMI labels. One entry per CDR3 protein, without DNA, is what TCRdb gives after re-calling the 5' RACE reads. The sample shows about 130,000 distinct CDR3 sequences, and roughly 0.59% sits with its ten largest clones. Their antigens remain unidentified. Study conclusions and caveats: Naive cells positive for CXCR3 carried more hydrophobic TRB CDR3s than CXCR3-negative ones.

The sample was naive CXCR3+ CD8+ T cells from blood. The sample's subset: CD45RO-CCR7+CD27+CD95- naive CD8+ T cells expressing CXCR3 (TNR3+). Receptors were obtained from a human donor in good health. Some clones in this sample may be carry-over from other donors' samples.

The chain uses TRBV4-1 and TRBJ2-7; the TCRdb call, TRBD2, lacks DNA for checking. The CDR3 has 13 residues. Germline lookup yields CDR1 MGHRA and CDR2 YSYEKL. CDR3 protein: CASSQEADYEQYF.

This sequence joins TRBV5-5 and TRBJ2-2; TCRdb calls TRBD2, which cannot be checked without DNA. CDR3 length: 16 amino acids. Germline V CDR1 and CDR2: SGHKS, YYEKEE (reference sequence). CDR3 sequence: CASSFGLAGLNGELFF.

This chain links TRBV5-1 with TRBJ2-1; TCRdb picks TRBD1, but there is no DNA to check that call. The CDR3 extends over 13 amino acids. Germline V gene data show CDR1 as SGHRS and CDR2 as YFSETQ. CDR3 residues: CASSWDSRGEQFF.

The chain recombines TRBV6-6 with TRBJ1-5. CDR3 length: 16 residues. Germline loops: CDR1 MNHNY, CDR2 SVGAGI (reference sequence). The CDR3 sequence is CASSYSLEGHNQPQHF.

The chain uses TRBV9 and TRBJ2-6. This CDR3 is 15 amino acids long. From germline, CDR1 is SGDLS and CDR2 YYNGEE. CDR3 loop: CASSEPRVGANVLTF.

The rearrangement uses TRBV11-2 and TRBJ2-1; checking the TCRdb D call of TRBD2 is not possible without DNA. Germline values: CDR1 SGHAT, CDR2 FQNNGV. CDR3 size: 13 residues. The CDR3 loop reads CASRLASADEQFF.

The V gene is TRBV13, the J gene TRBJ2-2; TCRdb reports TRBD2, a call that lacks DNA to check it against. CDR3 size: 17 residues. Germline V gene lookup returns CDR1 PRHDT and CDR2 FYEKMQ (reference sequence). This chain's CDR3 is CASSLATGLALGGELFF.

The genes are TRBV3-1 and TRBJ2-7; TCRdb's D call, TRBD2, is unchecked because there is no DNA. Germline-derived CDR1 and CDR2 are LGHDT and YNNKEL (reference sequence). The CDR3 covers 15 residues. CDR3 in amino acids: CASRRFLAGGYEQYF.

The CDR3 reads CASSIKIGFMNTEAFF. This chain uses TRBV19 with TRBJ1-1. The CDR3 is made up of 16 amino acids. Germline V gene data show CDR1 as LNHDA and CDR2 as SQIVND (reference sequence).